Each of the 22 T cell receptor beta chains below was sequenced from the same sample in a study of T-cell reconstitution after alpha-beta-depleted transplantation in children. Unique molecular identifiers featured in how the TCRbeta library was prepared. TCRdb re-analysed the PCR reads in MiXCR, keeping a single row per CDR3 protein. The sample holds fewer than 700,000 distinct CDR3 sequences, roughly 13% seen once. The sequences come from PBMCs, mostly from graft donor cells, collected 360 days after TCRalphabeta/CD19-depleted stem cell transplant. Receptors were obtained from a male patient under 18 who had a stem cell transplant for acute myeloid leukemia, so the T cells may come from the graft donor.

The chain is built from TRBV15 and TRBJ2-7, with D perhaps TRBD2 (6 bases). CDR1 and CDR2 from the germline V gene are LNHNV and YYDKDF (reference sequence). V gave up 1 base and J gave up 3 bases, with 22 bases separating them. The CDR3 covers 18 residues. The CDR3 loop reads CATSRVGRLKRADYEQYF. CDR3 DNA: TGTGCCACCAGCAGAGTTGGACGACTGAAGCGGGCGGACTACGAGCAGTACTTC. Looking up the rest from reference TRBV15 and TRBJ2-7 gives the full variable domain: DAMVIQNPRYQVTQFGKPVTLSCSQTLNHNVMYWYQQKSSQAPKLLFHYYDKDFNNEADTPDNFQSRRPNTSFCFLDIRSPGLGDTAMYLCATSRVGRLKRADYEQYFGPGTRLTVT.

The genes are TRBV2 and TRBJ2-1; D uncertain. The V gene lost 7 bases and the J gene lost 8 bases, with 9 bases spanning the gap. The CDR3 is 11 amino acids. Germline CDR1 SNHLY, CDR2 FYNNEI. CDR3 DNA: TGTGCCAGCACCCCGGGCTATGAGCAGTTCTTC. Translation: CASTPGYEQFF.

The J gene is TRBJ2-7, the V gene TRBV12-3 or TRBV12-4; 7 positions match TRBD2. V trimming: 7 bases; J trimming: 1 base; junction bases outside the gene matches: 7. The CDR3 is 14 residues long. CDR3 sequence reads: CASTPGGGSYEQYF. Written as DNA, the CDR3 is TGTGCCAGCACCCCTGGGGGGGGATCCTACGAGCAGTACTTC.

The J gene is TRBJ1-5, the V gene TRBV7-6; 10 positions match TRBD1. The CDR3 is 14 residues long. The germline gives CDR1 SGHVS, CDR2 FNYEAQ. The J segment lost 7 bases and the V segment lost 5 bases, leaving 5 bases of the junction unmatched. In nucleotides, the CDR3 is TGTGCCAGCAGCCCCGGGACAGGGGTCCAGCCCCAGCATTTT. It specifies CASSPGTGVQPQHF.

This clonotype appeared a few times. The chain uses TRBV7-2 and TRBJ2-7; 10 nucleotides match TRBD2. CDR3 size: 16 residues. Germline lookup yields CDR1 SGHTA and CDR2 FQGNSA. The junction had 8 bases not matched to a gene; V was cut back by 4 bases and J by 2 bases. CDR3 residues: CASSSAGGWGAYEQYF. In DNA, the CDR3 is TGTGCCAGCAGCTCAGCGGGAGGGTGGGGAGCCTACGAGCAGTACTTC.

V gene TRBV15 combines with J gene TRBJ2-7, with D possibly matching TRBD2 (7 bases). CDR1 is LNHNV, CDR2 YYDKDF, per germline (reference sequence). This CDR3 is 13 amino acids long. V dropped 8 bases and J dropped 3 bases, with 14 bases sitting between them. CDR3 sequence (DNA): TGTGCCACCGAACAGGGAGGGGACTACGAGCAGTACTTC. This codes for CATEQGGDYEQYF.

This clonotype was recorded a few times. The chain joins TRBV28 to TRBJ2-3; D remains ambiguous. The germline V gene has CDR1 MDHEN and CDR2 SYDVKM. The V and J ends lost 3 bases and 7 bases respectively, with 8 bases between them. This CDR3 region has 12 residues. CDR3 sequence (DNA): TGTGCCAGCAGTTTCCGACACCATACGCAGTATTTT. Encoded protein: CASSFRHHTQYF.

This clonotype was found many times. V is TRBV18 and J is TRBJ2-7; D is ambiguous. The germline V gene has CDR1 KGHSH and CDR2 LQKENI. This CDR3 comprises 16 residues. The V end was cut by 1 base, the J end by 0 bases, with 13 bases between. The DNA of the CDR3 is TGTGCCAGCTCACCACGAATTCCCAGGAGCTCCTACGAGCAGTACTTC. This encodes CASSPRIPRSSYEQYF. Full variable domain (rest looked up from reference TRBV18 and TRBJ2-7): NAGVMQNPRHLVRRRGQEARLRCSPMKGHSHVYWYRQLPEEGLKFMVYLQKENIIDESGMPKERFSAEFPKEGPSILRIQQVVRGDSAAYFCASSPRIPRSSYEQYFGPGTRLTVT.

This clonotype was found a few times. The gene calls are TRBV28 and TRBJ1-2; a weak D match, TRBD1 (6 bases). Per germline, CDR1 MDHEN and CDR2 SYDVKM. The CDR3 has 14 amino acids. V was clipped by 2 bases and J by 7 bases, with 14 bases between them. The CDR3 region is CASSLMGAPRGYTF. DNA for the CDR3: TGTGCCAGCAGTTTAATGGGGGCACCTCGTGGCTACACCTTC.

This clonotype has a count of ten or more. The CDR3 here is CASSFSYQETQYF. The CDR3 DNA reads TGTGCCAGCAGCTTCAGTTACCAAGAGACCCAGTACTTC. The chain combines TRBV11-3 with TRBJ2-5; D gene uncertain. Germline CDR1 and CDR2: SGHNT and YENEEA. CDR3 length: 13 amino acids. The V and J ends lost 3 bases and 0 bases respectively, with 5 bases between them. The variable domain in full, completed from reference TRBV11-3 and TRBJ2-5, reads EAGVVQSPRYKIIEKKQPVAFWCNPISGHNTLYWYLQNLGQGPELLIRYENEEAVDDSQLPKDRFSAERLKGVDSTLKIQPAELGDSAVYLCASSFSYQETQYFGPGTRLLVL.

The gene calls are TRBV10-3 and TRBJ2-2; no clear D. There are 13 residues in the CDR3. Trimming left V 3 bases short and J 5 bases short, with 7 bases between. The germline V gene encodes CDR1 ENHRY and CDR2 SYGVKD. This CDR3 reads CAISESETGELFF. CDR3 nucleotides: TGTGCCATCAGTGAATCAGAGACCGGGGAGCTGTTTTTT.

This chain uses TRBV4-3 with TRBJ2-1; 8 bases agree with TRBD2. CDR1 is LGHNA and CDR2 is YSLEER in the germline V gene. CDR3 length equals 16 residues. The V segment lost 0 bases and the J segment 8 bases; nucleotides outside the gene matches: 9. CDR3 coding DNA: TGCGCCAGCAGCCAAGATCCAGCGGGAGAGCCCCATGAGCAGTTCTTC. The encoded protein is CASSQDPAGEPHEQFF.

This chain joins TRBV4-2 and TRBJ2-5; maybe TRBD2 (6 bases). The CDR3 length is 14 residues. The germline CDR1 and CDR2 sequences are LGHNA and YNFKEQ. V was trimmed by 0 bases and J by 4 bases, leaving 9 bases between them. CDR3 bases: TGTGCCAGCAGCCAAGATAGACTAGGAGAGACCCAGTACTTC. Translation: CASSQDRLGETQYF.

The rearrangement links TRBV20-1 to TRBJ1-3; D may be TRBD1 (5 bases). The V gene's germline CDR1 is DFQATT and CDR2 SNEGSKA (reference sequence). This CDR3 region has 13 residues. V was trimmed by 6 bases and J by 0 bases, leaving 9 bases between them. CDR3 sequence: CSALQVSGNTIYF. In DNA, the CDR3 is TGCAGTGCCTTACAGGTCTCTGGAAACACCATATATTTT.

This clonotype was seen only a few times. The rearrangement links TRBV29-1 to TRBJ2-2; D is tentatively TRBD1 or TRBD2 (6 bases each). The germline V gene has CDR1 SQVTM and CDR2 ANQGSEA. The CDR3 sequence is 16 residues long. V lost 5 bases, J lost 5 bases, and 21 bases lay in between. The CDR3 sequence: CSVIGGRGPQTGELFF. CDR3 DNA: TGCAGCGTTATAGGGGGTCGGGGGCCGCAGACCGGGGAGCTGTTTTTT.

This clonotype has just a few counts. The chain couples TRBV7-6 to TRBJ2-3; TRBD2 matches 7 bases. Germline values: CDR1 SGHVS, CDR2 FNYEAQ. The CDR3 has 14 residues. V gave up 1 base and J gave up 4 bases; unmatched junction bases: 2. CDR3 DNA: TGTGCCAGCAGCTTAGACGGGAGGCCAGATACGCAGTATTTT. Protein sequence: CASSLDGRPDTQYF. The full variable domain, rest sourced from reference TRBV7-6 and TRBJ2-3, is GAGVSQSPRYKVTKRGQDVALRCDPISGHVSLYWYRQALGQGPEFLTYFNYEAQQDKSGLPNDRFSAERPEGSISTLTIQRTEQRDSAMYRCASSLDGRPDTQYFGPGTRLTVL.

The chain combines TRBV3-1 with TRBJ2-7; D could derive from TRBD1 or TRBD2 (5 bases each). Germline V gives CDR1 LGHDT, CDR2 YNNKEL (reference sequence). CDR3 length: 14 amino acids. Trimming pared 3 bases from V and 6 bases from J, leaving 15 bases between. The CDR3 sequence: CASSQNGARVEQYF. CDR3 nucleotides: TGTGCCAGCAGCCAGAACGGGGCGCGGGTCGAGCAGTACTTC.

This clonotype was seen only a few times. The chain links TRBV24-1 to TRBJ2-3; 7 positions agree with TRBD1. This CDR3 is built from 16 residues. The germline CDR1 and CDR2 sequences are KGHDR and SFDVKD. Trimming removed 3 bases from V and 2 bases from J; junction bases left unmatched: 7. The CDR3 coding sequence is TGTGCCACCAGTGATCGGACAGGAGATTACACAGATACGCAGTATTTT. It is translated as CATSDRTGDYTDTQYF.

The gene calls are TRBV7-6 and TRBJ2-1; 14 bases are a match to TRBD2. The CDR3 has 16 amino acids. Germline V gene lookup returns CDR1 SGHVS and CDR2 FNYEAQ. V was clipped by 5 bases and J by 7 bases; unmatched bases: 7. CDR3 coding DNA: TGTGCCAGCAGCCCCTGGACTAGCGGGAGGTCAAATGAGCAGTTCTTC. This translates into CASSPWTSGRSNEQFF.

This clonotype turned up a few times. This chain links TRBV6-2 or TRBV6-3 with TRBJ2-1; TRBD2 might be the D (6 bases). This CDR3 is 14 amino acids long. Germline V gene lookup returns CDR1 MNHEY and CDR2 SVGEGT. V was clipped by 7 bases and J by 2 bases, with 12 bases between them. DNA of the CDR3: TGTGCCAGCACTCGGGGGTCCACCTACAATGAGCAGTTCTTC. Encoded protein: CASTRGSTYNEQFF.

There are many counts of this clonotype. V gene TRBV20-1 combines with J gene TRBJ2-1; D is perhaps TRBD1 or TRBD2 (5 bases each). This CDR3 has 16 residues. Germline assignment: CDR1 DFQATT and CDR2 SNEGSKA (reference sequence). The V gene lost 1 base and the J gene lost 6 bases, with 19 bases spanning the gap. The CDR3 spells CSARVLRDPRANEQFF. DNA for the CDR3: TGCAGTGCTAGAGTTCTCCGGGACCCCAGGGCCAATGAGCAGTTCTTC.

This clonotype has just a few counts. The rearrangement joins TRBV20-1 to TRBJ1-4; tentative D call: TRBD1 (5 bases). The CDR3 extends over 15 amino acids. From germline, CDR1 is DFQATT and CDR2 SNEGSKA (reference sequence). The V and J ends lost 1 base and 6 bases respectively, with 15 bases between them. CDR3 region: CSARGSPGTHEKLFF. CDR3 DNA sequence: TGCAGTGCTAGAGGCTCACCAGGGACCCATGAAAAACTGTTTTTT.